The rows below give T cell receptor beta chains drawn from one sample of a study of identical twins. TCRdb processed the 5' RACE reads anew with MiXCR; each CDR3 protein has one entry. The data show approximately 680,000 distinct CDR3 sequences, around 7.5% seen once. These sequences were also reported in another study, on yellow fever vaccine responses in identical twins.

The material sequenced was PBMCs. These receptors were taken from a woman aged 18-29 years in good health. CDR3s include the opening cysteine and the closing phenylalanine or tryptophan. Each record gives: J gene, clone size, D gene, V gene, CDR3 protein, CDR3 DNA. D genes are given only for firm matches. Size tells how often a clone was seen (once, few, many) or the class of an expanded clone, and some rows leave it out.

J gene: TRBJ2-5; clone size: -; D gene: TRBD1; V gene: TRBV6-5; CDR3 protein: CASSYLTGGKETQYF; CDR3 DNA: TGTGCCAGCAGTTACCTGACAGGGGGTAAAGAGACCCAGTACTTC
J gene: TRBJ2-6; clone size: few; D gene: TRBD1; V gene: TRBV6-4; CDR3 protein: CASSDTTGSGANVLTF; CDR3 DNA: TGTGCCAGCAGTGACACGACAGGGTCTGGGGCCAACGTCCTGACTTTC
J gene: TRBJ2-3; clone size: -; D gene: -; V gene: TRBV11-2; CDR3 protein: CASSLLSRLGGNLPTQYF; CDR3 DNA: TGTGCCAGCAGCCTCCTCTCCCGACTAGGGGGGAACCTCCCTACGCAGTATTTT
J gene: TRBJ2-1; clone size: many; D gene: TRBD1; V gene: TRBV11-2; CDR3 protein: CASSSGTGTYNEQFF; CDR3 DNA: TGTGCCAGCAGCAGCGGGACAGGGACTTACAATGAGCAGTTCTTC
J gene: TRBJ2-7; clone size: few; D gene: TRBD2; V gene: TRBV20-1; CDR3 protein: CSARGTSGLLLYEQYF; CDR3 DNA: TGCAGTGCTAGAGGGACTAGCGGACTCCTTCTATACGAGCAGTACTTC
J gene: TRBJ1-3; clone size: few; D gene: TRBD1; V gene: TRBV11-2; CDR3 protein: CASSLGGTVNSGNTIYF; CDR3 DNA: TGTGCCAGCAGCTTAGGAGGGACAGTAAACTCTGGAAACACCATATATTTT
J gene: TRBJ1-1; clone size: -; D gene: -; V gene: TRBV7-6; CDR3 protein: CASSEQSGVYRVTEAFF; CDR3 DNA: TGTGCCAGCAGCGAGCAATCAGGGGTCTATCGGGTCACTGAAGCTTTCTTT
J gene: TRBJ2-1; clone size: few; D gene: -; V gene: TRBV21-1; CDR3 protein: CASSKAAAEEQFF; CDR3 DNA: TGTGCCAGCAGCAAAGCGGCCGCGGAGGAGCAGTTCTTC
J gene: TRBJ2-1; clone size: few; D gene: -; V gene: TRBV12-3/TRBV12-4; CDR3 protein: CASSSPLHEQFF; CDR3 DNA: TGTGCCAGCAGTTCCCCTCTTCATGAGCAGTTCTTC
J gene: TRBJ1-1; clone size: -; D gene: -; V gene: TRBV7-2; CDR3 protein: CASSPTETGEAFF; CDR3 DNA: TGTGCCAGCAGCCCGACAGAGACCGGGGAAGCTTTCTTT
J gene: TRBJ1-6; clone size: few; D gene: -; V gene: TRBV5-1; CDR3 protein: CASSTDRSSYNSPLHF; CDR3 DNA: TGCGCCAGCAGCACGGACAGAAGCTCCTATAATTCACCCCTCCACTTT
J gene: TRBJ2-5; clone size: -; D gene: -; V gene: TRBV5-1; CDR3 protein: CASSLAPTGSSVQETQYF; CDR3 DNA: TGCGCCAGCAGCTTGGCGCCAACGGGGAGCTCCGTCCAAGAGACCCAGTACTTC
J gene: TRBJ2-2; clone size: few; D gene: -; V gene: TRBV2; CDR3 protein: CASNGGSNTGELFF; CDR3 DNA: TGTGCCAGCAATGGCGGGTCGAACACCGGGGAGCTGTTTTTT
J gene: TRBJ2-7; clone size: -; D gene: TRBD2; V gene: TRBV20-1; CDR3 protein: CSARARLAGTYEQYF; CDR3 DNA: TGCAGTGCTAGGGCCCGACTAGCGGGTACCTACGAGCAGTACTTC
J gene: TRBJ2-7; clone size: -; D gene: -; V gene: TRBV28; CDR3 protein: CPSRTLGQGTYEQYF; CDR3 DNA: TGTCCCAGCAGGACCTTGGGCCAGGGGACGTACGAGCAGTACTTC
J gene: TRBJ2-7; clone size: -; D gene: TRBD2; V gene: TRBV5-1; CDR3 protein: CASSPYTSGNYEQYF; CDR3 DNA: TGCGCCAGCAGCCCCTATACTAGCGGAAATTACGAGCAGTACTTC
J gene: TRBJ2-1; clone size: few; D gene: -; V gene: TRBV12-3/TRBV12-4; CDR3 protein: CASSVFNEQFF; CDR3 DNA: TGTGCCAGCAGTGTCTTCAATGAGCAGTTCTTC
J gene: TRBJ2-1; clone size: few; D gene: TRBD2; V gene: TRBV28; CDR3 protein: CASISLAGVPKPNEQFF; CDR3 DNA: TGTGCCAGCATTTCCTTAGCGGGAGTACCCAAACCCAATGAGCAGTTCTTC
J gene: TRBJ1-5; clone size: -; D gene: -; V gene: TRBV21-1; CDR3 protein: CASSKDFHCYPVGVSGNQPQHF; CDR3 DNA: TGTGCCAGCAGCAAAGACTTCCATTGTTATCCGGTAGGGGTTTCGGGCAATCAGCCCCAGCATTTT
J gene: TRBJ1-2; clone size: -; D gene: TRBD1; V gene: TRBV7-6; CDR3 protein: CASSRLTGPTYGYTF; CDR3 DNA: TGTGCCAGCAGCCGCCTGACAGGGCCTACCTATGGCTACACCTTC
J gene: TRBJ2-3; clone size: few; D gene: -; V gene: TRBV20-1; CDR3 protein: CSARWLAIDTQYF; CDR3 DNA: TGCAGTGCTAGATGGCTAGCGATAGATACGCAGTATTTT
J gene: TRBJ1-5; clone size: many; D gene: -; V gene: TRBV12-3/TRBV12-4; CDR3 protein: CASSLGGLRGNQPQHF; CDR3 DNA: TGTGCCAGCAGTTTAGGAGGACTCAGGGGCAATCAGCCCCAGCATTTT
J gene: TRBJ2-5; clone size: few; D gene: TRBD2; V gene: TRBV3-1; CDR3 protein: CASSQDLGVAGNQETQYF; CDR3 DNA: TGTGCCAGCAGCCAAGATCTGGGAGTAGCGGGAAACCAAGAGACCCAGTACTTC
J gene: TRBJ2-1; clone size: -; D gene: TRBD2; V gene: TRBV12-3/TRBV12-4; CDR3 protein: CASSPVAGVQFF; CDR3 DNA: TGTGCCAGCAGTCCGGTAGCGGGAGTGCAGTTCTTC
J gene: TRBJ1-1; clone size: few; D gene: TRBD1; V gene: TRBV12-3/TRBV12-4; CDR3 protein: CASSPLRTGGRTEAFF; CDR3 DNA: TGTGCCAGCAGTCCCCTGAGGACAGGGGGAAGGACTGAAGCTTTCTTT
J gene: TRBJ1-1; clone size: -; D gene: -; V gene: TRBV6-5; CDR3 protein: CASSTPRVAENTEAFF; CDR3 DNA: TGTGCCAGCAGTACTCCCAGGGTCGCTGAGAACACTGAAGCTTTCTTT
J gene: TRBJ2-7; clone size: few; D gene: -; V gene: TRBV28; CDR3 protein: CASTHPGTPSYEQYF; CDR3 DNA: TGTGCCAGCACCCACCCCGGGACACCCTCCTACGAGCAGTACTTC
J gene: TRBJ2-7; clone size: -; D gene: TRBD1; V gene: TRBV6-5; CDR3 protein: CASSYSEPGQGYEQYF; CDR3 DNA: TGTGCCAGCAGTTACTCCGAACCGGGACAGGGCTACGAGCAGTACTTC
J gene: TRBJ2-3; clone size: -; D gene: -; V gene: TRBV6-4; CDR3 protein: CASSGQPTDTQYF; CDR3 DNA: TGTGCCAGCTCAGGACAGCCCACAGATACGCAGTATTTT
J gene: TRBJ2-2; clone size: many; D gene: TRBD2; V gene: TRBV15; CDR3 protein: CATSRDRLAGGTGELFF; CDR3 DNA: TGTGCCACCAGCAGAGATAGACTAGCGGGGGGCACCGGGGAGCTGTTTTTT
J gene: TRBJ1-1; clone size: many; D gene: -; V gene: TRBV5-1; CDR3 protein: CASSLAARDTEAFF; CDR3 DNA: TGCGCCAGCAGCTTGGCTGCCAGGGACACTGAAGCTTTCTTT
J gene: TRBJ2-1; clone size: many; D gene: TRBD2; V gene: TRBV3-1; CDR3 protein: CASTGLAGNNEQFF; CDR3 DNA: TGTGCCAGCACCGGACTAGCGGGGAACAATGAGCAGTTCTTC
J gene: TRBJ1-4; clone size: few; D gene: TRBD1; V gene: TRBV27; CDR3 protein: CASSLKGGWTEKLFF; CDR3 DNA: TGTGCCAGCAGCCTTAAAGGGGGCTGGACTGAAAAACTGTTTTTT
J gene: TRBJ2-5; clone size: -; D gene: -; V gene: TRBV11-2; CDR3 protein: CASSLPPAPQETQYF; CDR3 DNA: TGTGCCAGCAGCTTGCCACCGGCCCCACAAGAGACCCAGTACTTC
J gene: TRBJ2-2; clone size: many; D gene: TRBD2; V gene: TRBV4-1; CDR3 protein: CASSQISGTNTGELFF; CDR3 DNA: TGCGCCAGCAGCCAGATTAGCGGGACCAACACCGGGGAGCTGTTTTTT
J gene: TRBJ2-5; clone size: few; D gene: TRBD2; V gene: TRBV5-1; CDR3 protein: CASSRLSPTSGAQETQYF; CDR3 DNA: TGCGCCAGCAGCCGCTTATCCCCTACTAGCGGGGCGCAAGAGACCCAGTACTTC
J gene: TRBJ2-1; clone size: many; D gene: -; V gene: TRBV20-1; CDR3 protein: CSARTSEAYSYNEQFF; CDR3 DNA: TGCAGTGCTAGGACCTCTGAGGCATACTCCTACAATGAGCAGTTCTTC
J gene: TRBJ2-2; clone size: many; D gene: -; V gene: TRBV7-3; CDR3 protein: CASSLGRELFF; CDR3 DNA: TGTGCCAGCAGCTTGGGCAGGGAGCTGTTTTTT
J gene: TRBJ2-5; clone size: many; D gene: TRBD1; V gene: TRBV12-3/TRBV12-4; CDR3 protein: CASRGTGVLETQYF; CDR3 DNA: TGTGCCAGCCGAGGGACAGGGGTTTTGGAGACCCAGTACTTC
J gene: TRBJ1-1; clone size: many; D gene: -; V gene: TRBV2; CDR3 protein: CASTEDGNTEAFF; CDR3 DNA: TGTGCCAGCACCGAAGACGGGAACACTGAAGCTTTCTTT
J gene: TRBJ2-7; clone size: -; D gene: TRBD2; V gene: TRBV20-1; CDR3 protein: CSARDYQSYEQYF; CDR3 DNA: TGCAGTGCGCGGGACTACCAATCCTACGAGCAGTACTTC
J gene: TRBJ2-1; clone size: few; D gene: TRBD2; V gene: TRBV11-3; CDR3 protein: CASSQLAGGFNEQFF; CDR3 DNA: TGTGCCAGCAGCCAACTAGCGGGAGGGTTCAATGAGCAGTTCTTC
J gene: TRBJ2-7; clone size: many; D gene: TRBD2; V gene: TRBV28; CDR3 protein: CASFTTSGSPYEQYF; CDR3 DNA: TGTGCCAGCTTTACAACTAGCGGGAGCCCCTACGAGCAGTACTTC
J gene: TRBJ2-5; clone size: -; D gene: -; V gene: TRBV29-1; CDR3 protein: CSVRGLALPQETQYF; CDR3 DNA: TGCAGCGTCCGTGGGCTAGCCCTCCCCCAAGAGACCCAGTACTTC
J gene: TRBJ2-2; clone size: many; D gene: TRBD2; V gene: TRBV12-3/TRBV12-4; CDR3 protein: CASGTSGGTYTGELFF; CDR3 DNA: TGTGCCAGCGGGACTAGCGGGGGGACGTACACCGGGGAGCTGTTTTTT
J gene: TRBJ2-5; clone size: many; D gene: TRBD2; V gene: TRBV7-9; CDR3 protein: CASSLIAGAGETQYF; CDR3 DNA: TGTGCCAGCAGCTTAATAGCGGGAGCGGGAGAGACCCAGTACTTC
J gene: TRBJ1-4; clone size: -; D gene: TRBD1; V gene: TRBV4-1; CDR3 protein: CASSQDRSREKLFF; CDR3 DNA: TGCGCCAGCAGCCAGGACAGGTCAAGGGAAAAACTGTTTTTT
J gene: TRBJ1-1; clone size: many; D gene: TRBD1; V gene: TRBV29-1; CDR3 protein: CSVKRQGLNTEAFF; CDR3 DNA: TGCAGCGTCAAACGACAGGGACTGAACACTGAAGCTTTCTTT
J gene: TRBJ1-1; clone size: many; D gene: -; V gene: TRBV7-9; CDR3 protein: CASREGRTEAFF; CDR3 DNA: TGTGCCAGCAGGGAGGGGCGGACTGAAGCTTTCTTT